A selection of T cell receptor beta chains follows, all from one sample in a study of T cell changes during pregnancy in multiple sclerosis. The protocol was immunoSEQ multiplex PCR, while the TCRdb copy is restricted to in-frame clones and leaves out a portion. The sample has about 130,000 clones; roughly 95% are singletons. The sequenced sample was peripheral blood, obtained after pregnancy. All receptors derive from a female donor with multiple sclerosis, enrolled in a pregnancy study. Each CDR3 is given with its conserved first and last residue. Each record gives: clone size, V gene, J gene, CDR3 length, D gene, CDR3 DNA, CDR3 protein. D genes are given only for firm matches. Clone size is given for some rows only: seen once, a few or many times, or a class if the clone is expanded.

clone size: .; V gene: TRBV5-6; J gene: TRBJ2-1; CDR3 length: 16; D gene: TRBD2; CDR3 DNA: TGTGCCAGCAGCTGGCTAAGCGCGGGAGGGAACAATGAGCAGTTCTTC; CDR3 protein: CASSWLSAGGNNEQFF
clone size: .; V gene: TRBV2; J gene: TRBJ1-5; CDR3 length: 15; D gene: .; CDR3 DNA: TGTGCCAGCAGTGAAGCGGGAGGGATACGTCAGCCCCAGCATTTT; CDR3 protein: CASSEAGGIRQPQHF
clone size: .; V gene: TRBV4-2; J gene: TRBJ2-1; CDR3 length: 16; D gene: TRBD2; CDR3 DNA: TGTGCCAGCAGCCAAGATGGAACCACTAGCGGGAGTTCTCAGTTCTTC; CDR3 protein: CASSQDGTTSGSSQFF
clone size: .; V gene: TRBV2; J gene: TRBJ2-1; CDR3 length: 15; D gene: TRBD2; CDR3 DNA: TGTGCCAGCAGTGAAGACGGGAGGGCCTTGGATGAGCAGTTCTTC; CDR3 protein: CASSEDGRALDEQFF
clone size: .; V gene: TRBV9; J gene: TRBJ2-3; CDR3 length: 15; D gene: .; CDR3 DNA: TGTGCCAGCAGCGTAGAAACGGTTAGCACAGATACGCAGTATTTT; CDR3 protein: CASSVETVSTDTQYF
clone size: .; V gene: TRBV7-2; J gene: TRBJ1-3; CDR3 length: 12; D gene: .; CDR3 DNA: TGTGCCAGCAGATCCAAAGGAAACACCATATATTTT; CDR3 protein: CASRSKGNTIYF
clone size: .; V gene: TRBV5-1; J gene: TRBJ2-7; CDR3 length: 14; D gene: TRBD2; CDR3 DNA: TGCGCCAGCAGCTTGCGGCTAGCGGGAGACGAGCAGTACTTC; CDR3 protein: CASSLRLAGDEQYF
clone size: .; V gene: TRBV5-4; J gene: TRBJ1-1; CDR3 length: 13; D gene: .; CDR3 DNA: TGTGCCAGCAGCCTGGAGCGGGACACTGAAGCTTTCTTT; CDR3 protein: CASSLERDTEAFF
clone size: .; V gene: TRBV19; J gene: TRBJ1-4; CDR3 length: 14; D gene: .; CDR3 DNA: TGTGCCGCCAATCAAGGGGCAACTAATGAAAAACTGTTTTTT; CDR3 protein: CAANQGATNEKLFF
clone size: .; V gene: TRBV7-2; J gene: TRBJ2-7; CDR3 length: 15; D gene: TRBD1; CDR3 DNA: TGTGCCAGCAGCTTAGCAGGGACAGGTCATTACGAGCAGTACTTC; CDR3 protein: CASSLAGTGHYEQYF
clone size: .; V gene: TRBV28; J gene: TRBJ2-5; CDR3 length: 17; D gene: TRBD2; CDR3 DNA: TGTGCCAGCAGTAGGACGACTAGCGGGAGGGGGGGAGGGACCCAGTACTTC; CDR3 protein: CASSRTTSGRGGGTQYF
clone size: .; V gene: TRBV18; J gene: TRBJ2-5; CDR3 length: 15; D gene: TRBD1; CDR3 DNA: TGTGCCAGCTCCTTTACAGGGGCCGGACAAGAGACCCAGTACTTC; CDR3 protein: CASSFTGAGQETQYF
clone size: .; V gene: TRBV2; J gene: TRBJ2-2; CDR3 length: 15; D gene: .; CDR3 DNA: TGTGCCAGCAGTGAACTAGCTCAGGACACCGGGGAGCTGTTTTTT; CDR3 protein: CASSELAQDTGELFF
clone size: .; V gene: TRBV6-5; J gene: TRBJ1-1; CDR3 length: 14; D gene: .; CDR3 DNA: TGTGCCAGCACCTCTCAGGCAGGTAACACTGAAGCTTTCTTT; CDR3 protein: CASTSQAGNTEAFF
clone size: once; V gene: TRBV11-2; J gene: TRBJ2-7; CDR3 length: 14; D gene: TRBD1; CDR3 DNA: TGTGCCAGCAGCCGGGGACAGGGCACCTACGAGCAGTACTTC; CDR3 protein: CASSRGQGTYEQYF
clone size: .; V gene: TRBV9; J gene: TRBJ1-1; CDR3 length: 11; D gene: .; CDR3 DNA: TGTGCCAGCAGCCCAGGCACTGAAGCTTTCTTT; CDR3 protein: CASSPGTEAFF
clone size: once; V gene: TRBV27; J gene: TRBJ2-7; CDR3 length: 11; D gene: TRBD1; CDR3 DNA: TGTGCCAGCAGTAACGACAGGGGGCAGTACTTC; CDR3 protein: CASSNDRGQYF
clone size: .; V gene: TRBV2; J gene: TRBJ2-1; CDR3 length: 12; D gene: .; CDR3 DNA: TGTGCCAGCAGTGGACGACGAGACAGGCAGTTCTTC; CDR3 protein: CASSGRRDRQFF
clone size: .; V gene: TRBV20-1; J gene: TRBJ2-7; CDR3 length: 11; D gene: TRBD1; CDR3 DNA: TGCAGTGCCGACAGGGGTCACGAGCAGTACTTC; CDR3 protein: CSADRGHEQYF
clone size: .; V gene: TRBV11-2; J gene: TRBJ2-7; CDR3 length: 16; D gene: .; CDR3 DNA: TGTGCCAGCAGCTGGGGGCTGAGCAGGGCAACCTACGAGCAGTACTTC; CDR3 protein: CASSWGLSRATYEQYF
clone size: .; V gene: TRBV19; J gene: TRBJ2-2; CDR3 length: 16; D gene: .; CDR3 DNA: TGTGCCAGTAGTATAGCTCGGGTCCTCTTCACCGGGGAGCTGTTTTTT; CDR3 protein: CASSIARVLFTGELFF
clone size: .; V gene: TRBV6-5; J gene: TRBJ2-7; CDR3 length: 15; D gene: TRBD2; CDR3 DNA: TGTGCCAGCAGTTCTCAGACTAGCGGGGCCCTGGAGCAGTACTTC; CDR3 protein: CASSSQTSGALEQYF
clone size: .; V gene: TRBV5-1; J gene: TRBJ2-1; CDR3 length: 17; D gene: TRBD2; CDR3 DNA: TGCGCCAGCAGCCCAAGGACTAGCGGGACCACCTACAATGAGCAGTTCTTC; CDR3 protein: CASSPRTSGTTYNEQFF
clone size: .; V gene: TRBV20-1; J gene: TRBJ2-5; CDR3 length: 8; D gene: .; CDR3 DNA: TGCAGTCCGGGGACCCAGTACTTC; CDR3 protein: CSPGTQYF
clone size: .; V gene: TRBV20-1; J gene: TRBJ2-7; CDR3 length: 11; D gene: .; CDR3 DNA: TGCAGTGTCGATAGCTCCTACGAGCAGTACTTC; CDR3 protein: CSVDSSYEQYF
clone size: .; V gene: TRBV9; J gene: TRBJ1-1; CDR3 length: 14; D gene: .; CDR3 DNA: TGTGCCAGCAGCGTAGCTACGGTGAACACTGAAGCTTTCTTT; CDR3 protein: CASSVATVNTEAFF
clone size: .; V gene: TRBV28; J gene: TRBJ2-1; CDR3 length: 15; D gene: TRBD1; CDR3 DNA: TGTGCCAGCAGTACCATCACACGGACAGGCTTTAAGCAGTTCTTC; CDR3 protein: CASSTITRTGFKQFF
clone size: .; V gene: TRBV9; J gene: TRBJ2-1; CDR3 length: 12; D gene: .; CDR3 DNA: TGTGCCAGCAGCGTAGGGTCAGGTGAGCAGTTCTTC; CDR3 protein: CASSVGSGEQFF
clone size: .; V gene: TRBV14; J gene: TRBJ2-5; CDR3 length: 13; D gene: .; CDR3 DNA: TGTGCCAGCAGCCAGCTCCGGGGGGAGACCCAGTACTTC; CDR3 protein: CASSQLRGETQYF
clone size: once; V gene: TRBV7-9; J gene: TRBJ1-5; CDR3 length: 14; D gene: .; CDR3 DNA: TGTGCCAGCAGCCCCGCCGGGGGAAATCAGCCCCAGCATTTT; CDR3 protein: CASSPAGGNQPQHF
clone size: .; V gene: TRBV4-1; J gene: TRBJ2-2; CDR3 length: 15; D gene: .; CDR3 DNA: TGCGCCAGCAGCCAAGGCCTAGTGCTCACCGGGGAGCTGTTTTTT; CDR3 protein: CASSQGLVLTGELFF
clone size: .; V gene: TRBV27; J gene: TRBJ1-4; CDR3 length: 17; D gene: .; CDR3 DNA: TGTGCCAGCAGTTCCGTGGCGGGGGCAAGAGGGAATGAAAAACTGTTTTTT; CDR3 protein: CASSSVAGARGNEKLFF
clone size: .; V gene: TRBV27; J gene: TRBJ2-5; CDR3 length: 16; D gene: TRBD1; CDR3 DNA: TGTGCCAGCAGTCAAATACCGGGACAGGGCGGGCAGACCCAGTACTTC; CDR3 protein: CASSQIPGQGGQTQYF
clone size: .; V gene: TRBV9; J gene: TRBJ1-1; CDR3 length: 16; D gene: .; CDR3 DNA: TGTGCCAGCAGCGTAGTATCAGGGGCGGTCGACACTGAAGCTTTCTTT; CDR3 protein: CASSVVSGAVDTEAFF
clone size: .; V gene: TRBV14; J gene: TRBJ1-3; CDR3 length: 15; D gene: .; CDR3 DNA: TGTGCCAGCAGCCAAGGAGGGGGAACTGGAAACACCATATATTTT; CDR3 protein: CASSQGGGTGNTIYF
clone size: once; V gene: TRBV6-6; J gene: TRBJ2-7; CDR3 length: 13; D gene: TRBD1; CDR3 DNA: TGTGCCAGCAGCCTGGACAGGGAAGGCGAGCAGTACTTC; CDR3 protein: CASSLDREGEQYF
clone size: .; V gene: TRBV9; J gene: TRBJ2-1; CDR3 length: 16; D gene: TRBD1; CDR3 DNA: TGTGCCAGCAGCCTAGTCGGGACAGGGGGCTACAATGAGCAGTTCTTC; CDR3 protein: CASSLVGTGGYNEQFF
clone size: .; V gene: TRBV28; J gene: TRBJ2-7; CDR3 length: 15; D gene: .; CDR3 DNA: TGTGCCAGCAGTCCGCCACAGGATGTTCTCTACGAGCAGTACTTC; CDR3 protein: CASSPPQDVLYEQYF
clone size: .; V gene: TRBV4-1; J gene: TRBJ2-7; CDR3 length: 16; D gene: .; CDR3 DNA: TGCGCCAGCAGCCAAGATAGCATCACGGCCCGGGACGAGCAGTACTTC; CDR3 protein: CASSQDSITARDEQYF
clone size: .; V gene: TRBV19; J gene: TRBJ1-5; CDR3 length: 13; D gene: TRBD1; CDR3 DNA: TGTGCCAGTAGTGGACAGGGGGTTCAGCCCCAGCATTTT; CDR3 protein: CASSGQGVQPQHF
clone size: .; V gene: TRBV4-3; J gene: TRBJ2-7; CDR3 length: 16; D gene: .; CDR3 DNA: TGCGCCAGCAGCCAAGATCTGGGTAGCGGAAACTACGAGCAGTACTTC; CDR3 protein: CASSQDLGSGNYEQYF
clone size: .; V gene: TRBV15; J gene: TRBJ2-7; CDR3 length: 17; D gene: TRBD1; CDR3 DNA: TGTGCCACCAGCAGAATCACAGGGGTCTTGACGACACCGGAGCAGTACTTC; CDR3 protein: CATSRITGVLTTPEQYF
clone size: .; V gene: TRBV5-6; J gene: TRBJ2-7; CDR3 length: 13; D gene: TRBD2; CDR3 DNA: TGTGCCAGCAGCTTGGCACTAGCGAACGAGCAGTACTTC; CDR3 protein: CASSLALANEQYF
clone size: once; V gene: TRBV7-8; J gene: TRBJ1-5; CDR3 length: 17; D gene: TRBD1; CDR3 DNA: TGTGCCAGCAGCTTCGGGACAGGGGGAATTAGCAATCAGCCCCAGCATTTT; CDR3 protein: CASSFGTGGISNQPQHF
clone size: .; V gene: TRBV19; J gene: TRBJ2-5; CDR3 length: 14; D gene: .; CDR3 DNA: TGTGCCAGTAGTATGACAGGTTACCAAGAGACCCAGTACTTC; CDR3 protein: CASSMTGYQETQYF
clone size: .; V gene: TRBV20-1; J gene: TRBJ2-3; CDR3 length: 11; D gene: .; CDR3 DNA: TGCAGTGCTAGAGCTGCAGATACGCAGTATTTT; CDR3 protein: CSARAADTQYF
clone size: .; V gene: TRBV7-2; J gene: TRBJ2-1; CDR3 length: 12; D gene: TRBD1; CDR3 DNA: TGTGCCAGCAGACCGGACAGGGATGAGCAGTTCTTC; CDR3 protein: CASRPDRDEQFF
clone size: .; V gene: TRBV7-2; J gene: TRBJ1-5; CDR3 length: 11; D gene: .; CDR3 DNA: TGTGCCAGGGGCGGGGGTCAGCCCCAGCATTTT; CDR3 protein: CARGGGQPQHF
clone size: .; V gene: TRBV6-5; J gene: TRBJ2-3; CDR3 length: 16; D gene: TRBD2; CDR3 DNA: TGTGCCAGCAGTTATTCACCTAGCGGGGGCACAGATACGCAGTATTTT; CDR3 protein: CASSYSPSGGTDTQYF
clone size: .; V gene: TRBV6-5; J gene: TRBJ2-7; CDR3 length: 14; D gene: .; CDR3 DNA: TGTGCCAGCAGCCCACAAATACAGGGCCGAGAGCAGTACTTC; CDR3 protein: CASSPQIQGREQYF
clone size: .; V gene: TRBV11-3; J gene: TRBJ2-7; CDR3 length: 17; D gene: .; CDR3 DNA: TGTGCCAGCAGCTTAATTAAACTTCAGGGAACCCTCTACGAGCAGTACTTC; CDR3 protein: CASSLIKLQGTLYEQYF
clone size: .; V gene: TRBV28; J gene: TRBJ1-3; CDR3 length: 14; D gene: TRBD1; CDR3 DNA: TGTGCCAGCAGTTTAGGAGGACAGGGACACACCATATATTTT; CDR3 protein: CASSLGGQGHTIYF